These 15 T cell receptor beta chains originate from one sample sequenced in a study of cytomegalovirus exposure and HLA in healthy donors. The PCR was carried out with 60 Vbeta primers and 13 Jbeta primers. TCRdb's copy holds only in-frame clones and misses some; the assay was immunoSEQ multiplex PCR. Found here are hundreds of thousands of clones, 77% of them singletons; the top ten hold 2.5% to 3%. Sequencing was carried out using PBMCs. All receptors derive from a woman aged 60-75 years in good health and CMV-seropositive.

This clone was observed a few times. The chain employs TRBV11-2 and TRBJ2-3; 7 positions agree with TRBD2. CDR3 length equals 11 residues. The trim removed 2 bases at V and 14 bases at J, leaving 4 bases unmatched. Germline loops: CDR1 SGHAT, CDR2 FQNNGV. The CDR3 loop is CASSLTSVLYF. For the CDR3, the DNA is TGTGCCAGCAGCTTAACTAGCGTTTTGTATTTT.

The chain links TRBV30 to TRBJ1-1; possibly TRBD1 for D (5 bases). The ends were cut back, 2 bases at V and 4 bases at J, with 17 bases in the middle. CDR1 GTSNPN and CDR2 SVGIG come from the germline V gene (reference sequence). This CDR3 has 15 amino acids. CDR3 sequence reads: CAWSLAGGAVTEAFF. CDR3 coding DNA: TGTGCCTGGAGTCTGGCCGGAGGGGCGGTCACTGAAGCTTTCTTT.

The chain uses TRBV11-3 and TRBJ1-1; a weak D match, TRBD1 (5 bases). V lost 3 bases, J lost 7 bases, and 12 bases lay in between. The germline V gene has CDR1 SGHNT and CDR2 YENEEA. The CDR3 has 13 residues. The DNA for the CDR3 is TGTGCCAGCAGCTTTCGGCAGGGAAATGAAGCTTTCTTT. This codes for CASSFRQGNEAFF.

DNA of the CDR3: TGTGCCAGCAGCTTGGGGCAGGGCGTGGAGACCCAGTACTTC. This sequence encodes CASSLGQGVETQYF. The V call is TRBV5-6, the J call TRBJ2-5; possible D gene TRBD1, 5 bases. CDR1 is SGHDT and CDR2 is YYEEEE in the germline V gene. The CDR3 runs to 14 residues. Deletions cut 0 bases from V and 5 bases from J, with 11 bases between.

The chain combines TRBV6-5 with TRBJ1-3; D gene uncertain. V lost 8 bases to trimming and J lost 2 bases, with 10 bases between them. The CDR3 runs 13 residues. The germline CDR1 and CDR2 sequences are MNHEY and SVGAGI. Here the CDR3 reads CASRRGPGNTIYF. The CDR3, as DNA: TGTGCCAGCCGCCGAGGGCCTGGAAACACCATATATTTT.

The V gene is TRBV7-9, the J gene TRBJ2-3; D is unclear. Trimming removed 3 bases from V and 5 bases from J, with 15 bases in between. Germline values: CDR1 SEHNR, CDR2 FQNEAQ (reference sequence). This CDR3 is built from 15 residues. In nucleotides, the CDR3 is TGTGCCAGCAGCTTTCACCGCGGAGACTTAGATACGCAGTATTTT. This encodes CASSFHRGDLDTQYF.

The chain employs TRBV6-5 and TRBJ2-7, with a tentative D call TRBD1 (6 bases). The germline gives CDR1 MNHEY, CDR2 SVGAGI. V gave up 6 bases and J gave up 3 bases, with 12 bases separating them. The CDR3 extends over 13 amino acids. The CDR3 spells CASSRDTYYEQYF. CDR3 DNA: TGTGCCAGCAGCCGGGACACCTACTACGAGCAGTACTTC.

This chain connects TRBV6-1 to TRBJ1-5, with D perhaps matching TRBD1 (6 bases). V was pared by 2 bases and J by 4 bases, with 12 bases between. Germline V lookup: CDR1 MNHNS, CDR2 SASEGT. The CDR3 length is 15 residues. The CDR3 protein is CASSEWQGLNQPQHF. CDR3 DNA sequence: TGTGCCAGCAGTGAATGGCAGGGGTTAAATCAGCCCCAGCATTTT.

This chain joins TRBV5-4 and TRBJ1-1; 8 bases map to TRBD1. This CDR3 has 16 residues. Trimming cost V 4 bases and J 4 bases; bases outside gene matches: 12. Germline CDR1 and CDR2: SGHNT and YYREEE (reference sequence). The DNA of the CDR3 is TGTGCCAGCAGCCTCCGGGACAGGTACGAGGGCACTGAAGCTTTCTTT. Amino acid sequence: CASSLRDRYEGTEAFF.

V gene TRBV4-1 combines with J gene TRBJ2-3; 11 bases are a match to TRBD2. This CDR3 has 16 residues. Germline-derived CDR1 and CDR2 are MGHRA and YSYEKL. V was pared by 1 base and J by 8 bases, with 8 bases of the junction left unmatched. CDR3 bases: TGCGCCAGCAGCCAAGTAGGTAGCGGGGGGGCCGCTACGCAGTATTTT. It yields the protein CASSQVGSGGAATQYF.

The rearrangement links TRBV4-1 to TRBJ2-7; D is perhaps TRBD1 (5 bases). Per germline, CDR1 MGHRA and CDR2 YSYEKL. CDR3 size: 14 residues. V was shortened by 0 bases and J by 5 bases, with 11 bases between the two germline ends. The DNA for the CDR3 is TGCGCCAGCAGCCAAGATTCTTCCAGGGACGAGCAGTACTTC. This encodes CASSQDSSRDEQYF.

Note on this clone: The same CDR3 arises from other DNA sequences in this sample as well. The chain couples TRBV6-5 to TRBJ2-7; 9 bases fit TRBD1. Per the germline V gene, CDR1 is MNHEY and CDR2 is SVGAGI. The CDR3 has 15 residues. J gave up 2 bases and V 2 bases, and 4 bases lay outside the gene matches. The CDR3: CASSYSGQGTYEQYF. In nucleotides, the CDR3 is TGTGCCAGCAGTTACAGTGGACAGGGGACCTACGAGCAGTACTTC.

V usage is TRBV28 and J usage is TRBJ1-1, with TRBD1 matching over 9 bases. Trimming took 6 bases from V and 3 from J; bases not matched to a gene: 5. The CDR3 contains 14 residues. The germline gives CDR1 MDHEN, CDR2 SYDVKM. The CDR3 nucleotides are TGTGCCAGCAGAACCGGGACAGGGTACACTGAAGCTTTCTTT. Protein sequence: CASRTGTGYTEAFF. Based on the CDR3 plus reference TRBV28 and TRBJ1-1, the full variable domain is DVKVTQSSRYLVKRTGEKVFLECVQDMDHENMFWYRQDPGLGLRLIYFSYDVKMKEKGDIPEGYSVSREKKERFSLILESASTNQTSMYLCASRTGTGYTEAFFGQGTRLTVV.

Only a few counts were recorded for this clone. The chain has TRBV5-4 and TRBJ2-6, with unresolved D. Between the trimmed V and J ends, which lost 5 bases and 0 bases, there was a span of 12 bases. The germline gives CDR1 SGHNT, CDR2 YYREEE (reference sequence). The CDR3 contains 16 residues. CDR3 sequence reads: CASRPSRGSGANVLTF. The CDR3, as DNA: TGTGCCAGCAGACCCTCCCGCGGCTCTGGGGCCAACGTCCTGACTTTC.

Comments on this clone: Its ends do not fully match the called genes, so a read error is possible. This same CDR3 is encoded by further DNA sequences in the sample. V gene TRBV5-1 combines with J gene TRBJ2-5; 14 nucleotides line up with TRBD2. Germline loops: CDR1 SGHRS, CDR2 YFSETQ. The CDR3 totals 16 residues. The CDR3 DNA reads as TGTGCCAGCAGCTCGGGACTAGCGGGAGTAGGAGAGACCCAGTACTTC. Translated, it gives CASSSGLAGVGETQYF. The full variable domain, with the rest looked up from reference TRBV5-1 and TRBJ2-5, is KAGVTQTPRYLIKTRGQQVTLSCSPISGHRSVSWYQQTPGQGLQFLFEYFSETQRNKGNFPGRFSGRQFSNSRSEMNVSTLELGDSALYLCASSSGLAGVGETQYFGPGTRLLVL.